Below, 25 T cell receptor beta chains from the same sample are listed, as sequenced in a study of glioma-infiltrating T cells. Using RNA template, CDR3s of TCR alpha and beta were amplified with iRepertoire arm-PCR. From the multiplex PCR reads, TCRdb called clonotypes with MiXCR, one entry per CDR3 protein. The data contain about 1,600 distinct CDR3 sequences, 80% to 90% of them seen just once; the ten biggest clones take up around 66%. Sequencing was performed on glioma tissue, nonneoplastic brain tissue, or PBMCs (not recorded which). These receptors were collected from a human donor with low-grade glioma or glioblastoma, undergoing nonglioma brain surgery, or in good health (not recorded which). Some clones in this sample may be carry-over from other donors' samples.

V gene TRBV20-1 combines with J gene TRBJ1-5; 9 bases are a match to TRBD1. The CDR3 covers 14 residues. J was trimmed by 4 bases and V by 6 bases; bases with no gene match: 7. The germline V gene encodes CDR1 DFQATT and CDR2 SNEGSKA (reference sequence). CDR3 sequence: CSATGGQGNQPQHF. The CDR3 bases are TGCAGTGCCACGGGGGGACAGGGAAATCAGCCCCAGCATTTT.

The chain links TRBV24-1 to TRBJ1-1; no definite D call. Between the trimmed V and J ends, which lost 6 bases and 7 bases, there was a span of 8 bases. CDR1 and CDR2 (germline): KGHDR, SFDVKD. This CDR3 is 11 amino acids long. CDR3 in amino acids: CATSWGHEAFF. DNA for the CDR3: TGTGCCACCAGTTGGGGTCATGAAGCTTTCTTT.

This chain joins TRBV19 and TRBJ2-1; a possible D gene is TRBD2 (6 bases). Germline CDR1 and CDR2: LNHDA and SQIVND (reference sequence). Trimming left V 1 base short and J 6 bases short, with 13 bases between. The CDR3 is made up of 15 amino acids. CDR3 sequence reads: CASSIGQKGGNEQFF. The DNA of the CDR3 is TGTGCCAGTAGTATAGGACAGAAGGGAGGCAATGAGCAGTTCTTC.

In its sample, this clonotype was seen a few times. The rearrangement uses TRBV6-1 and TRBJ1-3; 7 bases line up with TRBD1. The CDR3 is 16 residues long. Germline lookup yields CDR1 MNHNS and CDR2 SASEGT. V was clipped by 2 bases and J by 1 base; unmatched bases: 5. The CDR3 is CASSEWDSLSGNTIYF. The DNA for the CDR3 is TGTGCCAGCAGTGAATGGGACAGCCTGTCTGGAAACACCATATATTTT.

In DNA form, the CDR3 reads TGCAGTGCCTCCCGGGACAGGGTCGACATCAACGAGCAGTACTTC. Its translation: CSASRDRVDINEQYF. The rearrangement uses TRBV20-1 and TRBJ2-7; TRBD1 matches 9 bases. J gave up 5 bases and V 6 bases, and 14 bases lay outside the gene matches. This CDR3 is 15 amino acids long. Germline loops: CDR1 DFQATT, CDR2 SNEGSKA (reference sequence).

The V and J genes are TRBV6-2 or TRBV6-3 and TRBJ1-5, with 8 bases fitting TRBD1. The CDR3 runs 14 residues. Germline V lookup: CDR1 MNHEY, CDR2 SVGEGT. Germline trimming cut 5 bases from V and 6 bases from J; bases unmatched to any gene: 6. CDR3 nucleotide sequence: TGTGCCAGCAGTGCCGGACAGGGCGGTCAGCCCCAGCATTTT. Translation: CASSAGQGGQPQHF.

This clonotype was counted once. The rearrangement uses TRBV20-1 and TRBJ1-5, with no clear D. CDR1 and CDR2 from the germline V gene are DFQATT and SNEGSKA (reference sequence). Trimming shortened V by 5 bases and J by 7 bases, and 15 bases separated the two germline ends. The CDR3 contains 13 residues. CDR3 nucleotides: TGCAGTGCTTTACCGAGCTATTTCCAGCCCCAGCATTTT. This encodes CSALPSYFQPQHF.

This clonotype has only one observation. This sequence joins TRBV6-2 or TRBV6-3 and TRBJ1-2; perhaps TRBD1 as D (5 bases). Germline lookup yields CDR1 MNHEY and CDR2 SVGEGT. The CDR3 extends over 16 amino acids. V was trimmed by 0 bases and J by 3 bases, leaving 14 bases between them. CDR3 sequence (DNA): TGTGCCAGCAGTTACTCGACAGAGAGAACCTACTATGGCTACACCTTC. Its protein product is CASSYSTERTYYGYTF.

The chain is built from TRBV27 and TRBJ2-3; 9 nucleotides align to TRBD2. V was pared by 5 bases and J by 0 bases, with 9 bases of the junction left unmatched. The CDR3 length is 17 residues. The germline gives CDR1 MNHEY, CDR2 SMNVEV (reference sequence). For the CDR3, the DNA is TGTGCCAGCAGTCAATGGACCGGGACTAGCAGCACAGATACGCAGTATTTT. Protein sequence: CASSQWTGTSSTDTQYF.

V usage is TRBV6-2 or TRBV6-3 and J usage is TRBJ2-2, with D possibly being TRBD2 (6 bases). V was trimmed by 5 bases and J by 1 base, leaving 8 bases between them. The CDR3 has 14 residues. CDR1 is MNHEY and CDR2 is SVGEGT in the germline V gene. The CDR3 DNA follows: TGTGCCAGCAGTCTGCGGGAGAACACCGGGGAGCTGTTTTTT. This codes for CASSLRENTGELFF.

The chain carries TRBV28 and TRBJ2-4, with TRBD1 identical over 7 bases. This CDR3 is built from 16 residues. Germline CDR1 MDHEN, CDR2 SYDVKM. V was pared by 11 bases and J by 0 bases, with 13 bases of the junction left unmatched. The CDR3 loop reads CAAAQRTGLAKNIQYF. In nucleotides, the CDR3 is TGTGCCGCTGCTCAACGGACAGGATTAGCCAAAAACATTCAGTACTTC.

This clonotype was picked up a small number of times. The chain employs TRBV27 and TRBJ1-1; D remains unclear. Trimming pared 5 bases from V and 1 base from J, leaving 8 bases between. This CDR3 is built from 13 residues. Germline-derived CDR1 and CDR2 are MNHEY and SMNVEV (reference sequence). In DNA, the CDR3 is TGTGCCAGCAGTGTACGGGAGAACACTGAAGCTTTCTTT. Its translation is CASSVRENTEAFF.

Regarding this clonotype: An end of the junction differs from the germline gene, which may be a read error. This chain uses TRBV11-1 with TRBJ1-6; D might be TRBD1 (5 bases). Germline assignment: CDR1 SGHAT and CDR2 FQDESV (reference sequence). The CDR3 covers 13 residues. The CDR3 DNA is TGCGCCAGCAGCCAGGACAAAAATTCACCCCTCCACTTT. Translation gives CASSQDKNSPLHF.

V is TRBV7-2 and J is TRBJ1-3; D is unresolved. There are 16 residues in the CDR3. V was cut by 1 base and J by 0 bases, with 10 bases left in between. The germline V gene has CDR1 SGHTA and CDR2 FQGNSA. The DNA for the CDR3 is TGTGCCAGCAGCTTAGGGAGTCCAGCCTCTGGAAACACCATATATTTT. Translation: CASSLGSPASGNTIYF.

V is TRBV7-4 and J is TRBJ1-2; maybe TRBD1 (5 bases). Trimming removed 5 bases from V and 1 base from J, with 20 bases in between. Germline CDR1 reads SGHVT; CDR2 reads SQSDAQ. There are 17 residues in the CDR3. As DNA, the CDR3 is TGTGCCAGCAGCCCCATAGGGACCGCCGCCCATAACTATGGCTACACCTTC. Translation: CASSPIGTAAHNYGYTF.

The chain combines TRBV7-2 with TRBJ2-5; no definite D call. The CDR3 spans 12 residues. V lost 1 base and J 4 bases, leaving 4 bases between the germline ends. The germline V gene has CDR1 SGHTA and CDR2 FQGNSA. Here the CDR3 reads CASSLGPETQYF. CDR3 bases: TGTGCCAGCAGCTTAGGGCCAGAGACCCAGTACTTC.

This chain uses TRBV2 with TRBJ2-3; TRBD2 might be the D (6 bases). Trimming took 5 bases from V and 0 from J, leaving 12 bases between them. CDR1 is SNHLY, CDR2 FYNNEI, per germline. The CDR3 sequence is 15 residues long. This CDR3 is CASSPIAVSTDTQYF. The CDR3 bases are TGTGCCAGCAGTCCAATAGCGGTGAGCACAGATACGCAGTATTTT.

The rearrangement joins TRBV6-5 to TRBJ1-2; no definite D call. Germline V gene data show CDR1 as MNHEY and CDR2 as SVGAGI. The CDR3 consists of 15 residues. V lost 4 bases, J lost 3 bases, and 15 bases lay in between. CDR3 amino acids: CASSLSTSNYYGYTF. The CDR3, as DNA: TGTGCCAGCAGTTTATCAACTTCAAACTACTATGGCTACACCTTC.

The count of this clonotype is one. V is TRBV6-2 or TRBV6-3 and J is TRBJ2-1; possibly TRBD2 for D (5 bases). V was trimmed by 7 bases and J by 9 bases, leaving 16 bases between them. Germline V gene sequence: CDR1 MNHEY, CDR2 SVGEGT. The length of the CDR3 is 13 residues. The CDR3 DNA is TGTGCCAGCACCCCCCGGCTAGCACTTGAGCAGTTCTTC. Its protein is CASTPRLALEQFF.

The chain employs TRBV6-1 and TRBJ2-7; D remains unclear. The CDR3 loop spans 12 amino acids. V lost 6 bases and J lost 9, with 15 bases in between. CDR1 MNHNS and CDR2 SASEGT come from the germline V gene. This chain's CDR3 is CASSAPEGRQYF. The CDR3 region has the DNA TGTGCCAGCAGCGCCCCAGAAGGTCGGCAGTACTTC.

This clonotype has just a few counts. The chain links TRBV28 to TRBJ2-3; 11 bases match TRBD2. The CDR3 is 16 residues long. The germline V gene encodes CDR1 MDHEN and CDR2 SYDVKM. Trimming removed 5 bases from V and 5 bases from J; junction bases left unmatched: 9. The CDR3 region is CASSQISGRAEDTQYF. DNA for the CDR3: TGTGCCAGCAGTCAGATTAGCGGGAGGGCCGAAGATACGCAGTATTTT.

The CDR3 loop is CSAPAGGSTDTQYF. The CDR3 DNA reads TGCAGTGCCCCAGCGGGAGGGAGCACAGATACGCAGTATTTT. This chain links TRBV20-1 with TRBJ2-3, with 10 bases that match TRBD2. Per the germline V gene, CDR1 is DFQATT and CDR2 is SNEGSKA (reference sequence). There are 14 residues in the CDR3. V gave up 6 bases and J gave up 0 bases; unmatched junction bases: 3.

CDR3 in DNA: TGTGCCAGCAGCCCTACCGGCGGAGGGGGGTGGGAGACCCAGTACTTC. This encodes CASSPTGGGGWETQYF. V gene TRBV7-3 combines with J gene TRBJ2-5; tentatively, D is TRBD1 or TRBD2 (6 bases each). Deletions cut 5 bases from V and 5 bases from J, with 21 bases between. The CDR3 extends over 16 amino acids. From germline, CDR1 is SGHTA and CDR2 FQGTGA.

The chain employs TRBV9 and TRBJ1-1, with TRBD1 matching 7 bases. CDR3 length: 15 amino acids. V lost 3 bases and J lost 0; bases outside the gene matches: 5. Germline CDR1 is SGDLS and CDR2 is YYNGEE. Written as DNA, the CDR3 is TGTGCCAGCAGCGCAATGGGACAGTTGAACACTGAAGCTTTCTTT. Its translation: CASSAMGQLNTEAFF.

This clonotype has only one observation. The CDR3 here is CATSRDHNNQPQHF. The CDR3 region has the DNA TGTGCCACCAGCAGAGACCATAACAATCAGCCCCAGCATTTT. The V gene is TRBV15, the J gene TRBJ1-5; no clear D gene. CDR1 and CDR2 from the germline V gene are LNHNV and YYDKDF (reference sequence). V lost 0 bases and J 3 bases, leaving 6 bases between the germline ends. CDR3 size: 14 residues.